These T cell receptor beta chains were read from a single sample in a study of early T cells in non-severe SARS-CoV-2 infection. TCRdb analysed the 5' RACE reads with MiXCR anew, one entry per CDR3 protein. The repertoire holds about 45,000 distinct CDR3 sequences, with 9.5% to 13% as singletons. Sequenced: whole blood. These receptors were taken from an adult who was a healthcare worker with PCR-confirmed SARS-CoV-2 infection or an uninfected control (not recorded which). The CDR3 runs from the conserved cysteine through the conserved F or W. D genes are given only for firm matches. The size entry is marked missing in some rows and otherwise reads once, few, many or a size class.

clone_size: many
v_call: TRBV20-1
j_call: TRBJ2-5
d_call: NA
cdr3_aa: CSARKLSNQETQYF
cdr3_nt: TGCAGTGCTAGGAAACTGTCTAACCAAGAGACCCAGTACTTC

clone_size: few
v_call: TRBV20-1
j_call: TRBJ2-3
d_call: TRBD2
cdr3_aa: CSASLAARDTQYF
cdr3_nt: TGCAGTGCTTCCCTAGCGGCCAGAGATACGCAGTATTTT

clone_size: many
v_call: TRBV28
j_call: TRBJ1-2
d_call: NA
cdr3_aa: CASSSYRGGYTF
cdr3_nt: TGTGCCAGCAGTTCTTACAGAGGAGGCTACACCTTC

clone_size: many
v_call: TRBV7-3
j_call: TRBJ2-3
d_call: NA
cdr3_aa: CASSPAPTSTDTQYF
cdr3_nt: TGTGCCAGCAGCCCAGCGCCTACAAGCACAGATACGCAGTATTTT

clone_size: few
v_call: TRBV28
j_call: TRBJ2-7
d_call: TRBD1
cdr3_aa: CASSPWRTGGTYEQYF
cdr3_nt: TGTGCCAGCTCCCCTTGGCGGACAGGGGGCACCTACGAGCAGTACTTC

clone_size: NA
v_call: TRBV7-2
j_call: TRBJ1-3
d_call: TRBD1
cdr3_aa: CASSPQQGASGNTIYF
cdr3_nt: TGTGCCAGCAGCCCCCAACAGGGGGCCTCTGGAAACACCATATATTTT

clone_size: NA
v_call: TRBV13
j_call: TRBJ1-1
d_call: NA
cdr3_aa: CASSFIVDSTEAFF
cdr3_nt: TGTGCCAGCAGCTTTATCGTCGACAGCACTGAAGCTTTCTTT

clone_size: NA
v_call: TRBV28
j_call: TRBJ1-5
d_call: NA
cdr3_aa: CASSLVTGSNQPQHF
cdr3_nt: TGTGCCAGCAGTTTGGTGACTGGTAGCAATCAGCCCCAGCATTTT

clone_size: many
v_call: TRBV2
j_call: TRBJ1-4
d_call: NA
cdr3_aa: CASSDRTVWEKLFF
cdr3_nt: TGTGCCAGCAGTGATAGGACCGTTTGGGAAAAACTGTTTTTT

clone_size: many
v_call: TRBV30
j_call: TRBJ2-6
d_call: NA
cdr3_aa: CAWSDSEMRLTSGANVLTF
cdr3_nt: TGTGCCTGGAGTGATTCCGAGATGAGGCTTACCTCTGGGGCCAACGTCCTGACTTTC

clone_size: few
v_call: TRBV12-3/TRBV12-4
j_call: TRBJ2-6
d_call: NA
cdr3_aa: CASSSGASGANVLTF
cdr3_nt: TGTGCCAGCAGTTCAGGGGCATCTGGGGCCAACGTCCTGACTTTC

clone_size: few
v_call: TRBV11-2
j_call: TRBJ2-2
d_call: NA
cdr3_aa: CASSFNTGELFF
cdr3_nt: TGTGCCAGCAGCTTTAACACCGGGGAGCTGTTTTTT

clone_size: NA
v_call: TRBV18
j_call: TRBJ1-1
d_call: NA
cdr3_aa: CASSPQGRTEAFF
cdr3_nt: TGTGCCAGCTCACCACAAGGGCGCACTGAAGCTTTCTTT

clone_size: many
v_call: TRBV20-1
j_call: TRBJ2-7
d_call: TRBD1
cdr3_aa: CSAMPGQVYEQYF
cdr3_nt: TGCAGTGCTATGCCGGGACAGGTGTACGAGCAGTACTTC

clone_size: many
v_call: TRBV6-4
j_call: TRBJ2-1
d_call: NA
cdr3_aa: CASSPGGSYNEQFF
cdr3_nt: TGTGCCAGCAGTCCCGGAGGCTCCTACAATGAGCAGTTCTTC

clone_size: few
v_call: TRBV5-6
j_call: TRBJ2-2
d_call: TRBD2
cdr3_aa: CASTGGLAGGNAGELFF
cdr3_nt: TGTGCCAGCACCGGGGGACTAGCGGGAGGTAACGCCGGGGAGCTGTTTTTT

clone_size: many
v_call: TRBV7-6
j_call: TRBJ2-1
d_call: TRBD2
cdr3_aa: CASSLVSGSGYNEQFF
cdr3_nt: TGTGCCAGCAGCTTAGTGAGCGGGAGTGGGTACAATGAGCAGTTCTTC

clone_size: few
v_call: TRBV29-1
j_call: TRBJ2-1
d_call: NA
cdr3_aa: CSTTGRRLNNEQFF
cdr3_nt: TGCAGCACGACGGGGAGGAGACTAAACAATGAGCAGTTCTTC

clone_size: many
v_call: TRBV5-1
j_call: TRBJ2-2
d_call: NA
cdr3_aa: CASSRVARGTGELFF
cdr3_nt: TGCGCCAGCAGCCGGGTCGCTCGGGGCACCGGGGAGCTGTTTTTT

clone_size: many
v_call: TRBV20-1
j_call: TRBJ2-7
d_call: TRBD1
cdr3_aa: CSATLGTGGYEQYF
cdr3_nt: TGCAGTGCCACTTTAGGGACAGGGGGCTACGAGCAGTACTTC

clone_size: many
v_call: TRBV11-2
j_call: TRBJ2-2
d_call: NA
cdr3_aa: CASRRATYSGELFF
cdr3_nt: TGTGCCAGCAGACGCGCCACCTATTCCGGGGAGCTGTTTTTT

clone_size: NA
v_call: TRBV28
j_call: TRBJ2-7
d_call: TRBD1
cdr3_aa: CASSPQTGNSYEQYF
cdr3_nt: TGTGCCAGCAGTCCCCAGACAGGGAACTCCTACGAGCAGTACTTC

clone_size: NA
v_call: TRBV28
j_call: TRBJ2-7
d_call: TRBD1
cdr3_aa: CAWGTANSYEQYF
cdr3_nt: TGTGCCTGGGGGACAGCAAATTCCTACGAGCAGTACTTC

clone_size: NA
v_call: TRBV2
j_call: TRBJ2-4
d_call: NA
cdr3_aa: CARSPDSGQNIQYF
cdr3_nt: TGTGCCCGCAGCCCGGACAGCGGCCAAAACATTCAGTACTTC

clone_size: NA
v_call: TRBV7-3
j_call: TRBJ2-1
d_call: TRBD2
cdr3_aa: CASSPWTSGINEQFF
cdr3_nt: TGTGCCAGCAGCCCGTGGACTAGCGGGATAAATGAGCAGTTCTTC

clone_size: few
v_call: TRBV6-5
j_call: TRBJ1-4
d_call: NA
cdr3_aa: CASSDHGATNEKLFF
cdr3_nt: TGTGCCAGCAGTGACCACGGAGCAACTAATGAAAAACTGTTTTTT

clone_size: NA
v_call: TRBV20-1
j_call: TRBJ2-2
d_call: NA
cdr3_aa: CSARTQPGELFF
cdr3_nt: TGCAGTGCTCGAACCCAACCCGGGGAGCTGTTTTTT

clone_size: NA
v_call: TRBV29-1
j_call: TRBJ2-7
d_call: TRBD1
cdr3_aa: CSVGDSYEQYF
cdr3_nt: TGCAGCGTTGGGGACAGCTACGAGCAGTACTTC

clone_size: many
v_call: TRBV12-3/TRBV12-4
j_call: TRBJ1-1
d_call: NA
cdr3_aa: CASSFSLTLNTEAFF
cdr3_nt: TGTGCCAGCAGTTTTAGTTTGACCTTGAACACTGAAGCTTTCTTT

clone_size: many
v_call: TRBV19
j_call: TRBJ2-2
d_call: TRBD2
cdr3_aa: CASGRAGTGELFF
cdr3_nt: TGTGCCAGCGGGAGGGCCGGGACCGGGGAGCTGTTTTTT

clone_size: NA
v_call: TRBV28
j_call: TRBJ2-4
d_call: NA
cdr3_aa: CASSHGRIQYF
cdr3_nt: TGTGCCAGCAGTCACGGGAGAATTCAGTACTTC

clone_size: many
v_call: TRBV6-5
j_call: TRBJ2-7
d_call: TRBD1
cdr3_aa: CAISPGQSYEQYF
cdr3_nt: TGTGCCATCAGCCCGGGACAGTCCTACGAGCAGTACTTC

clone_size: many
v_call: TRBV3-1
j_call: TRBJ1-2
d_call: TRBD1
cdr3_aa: CASSRDRGSYTF
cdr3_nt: TGTGCCAGCAGCCGGGACAGGGGATCCTACACCTTC

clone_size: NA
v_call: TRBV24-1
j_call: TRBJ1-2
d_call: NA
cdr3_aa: CATSDRQTFSGYTF
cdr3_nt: TGTGCCACCAGTGATCGACAGACATTTTCTGGCTACACCTTC

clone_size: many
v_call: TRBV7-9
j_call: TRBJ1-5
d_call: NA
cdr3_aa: CASSSTGSWDQPQHF
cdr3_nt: TGTGCCAGCAGCTCCACAGGGAGTTGGGATCAGCCCCAGCATTTT

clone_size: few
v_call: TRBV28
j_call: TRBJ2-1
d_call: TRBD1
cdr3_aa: CASSLYGTGIYNEQFF
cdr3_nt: TGTGCCAGCAGTTTATATGGGACAGGAATCTACAATGAGCAGTTCTTC

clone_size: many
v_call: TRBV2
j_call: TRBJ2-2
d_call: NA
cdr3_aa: CASSEWSLASTGELFF
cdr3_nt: TGTGCCAGCAGTGAATGGAGTCTAGCGAGCACCGGGGAGCTGTTTTTT

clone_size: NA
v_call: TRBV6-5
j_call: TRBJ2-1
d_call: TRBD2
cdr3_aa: CASSHGLGQFF
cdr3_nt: TGTGCCAGCAGCCACGGACTAGGGCAGTTCTTC

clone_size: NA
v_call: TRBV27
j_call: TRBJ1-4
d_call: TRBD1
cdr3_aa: CASSSDRVQEKLFF
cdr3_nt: TGTGCCAGCAGTTCGGACAGGGTTCAGGAAAAACTGTTTTTT

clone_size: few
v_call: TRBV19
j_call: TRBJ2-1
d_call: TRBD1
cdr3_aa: CASSTPTGGYNEQFF
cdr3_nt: TGTGCCAGTAGTACCCCGACAGGGGGATACAATGAGCAGTTCTTC

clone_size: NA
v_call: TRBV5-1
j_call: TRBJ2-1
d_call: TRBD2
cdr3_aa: CASSLGALAGGVEQSF
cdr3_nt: TGCGCCAGCAGCTTGGGAGCACTAGCGGGAGGCGTTGAGCAGTCCTTC

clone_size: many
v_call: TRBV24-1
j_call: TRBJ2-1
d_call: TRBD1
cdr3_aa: CATSDLGTGGDEQFF
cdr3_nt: TGTGCCACCAGTGACCTAGGGACAGGAGGAGATGAGCAGTTCTTC

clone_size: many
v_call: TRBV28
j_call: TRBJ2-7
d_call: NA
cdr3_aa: CASRDYFDEQYF
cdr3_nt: TGTGCCAGCAGGGACTACTTTGACGAGCAGTACTTC

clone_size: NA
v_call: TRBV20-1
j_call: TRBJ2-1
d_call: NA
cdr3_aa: CSVKGGHNEQFF
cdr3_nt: TGCAGTGTCAAAGGGGGGCACAATGAGCAGTTCTTC

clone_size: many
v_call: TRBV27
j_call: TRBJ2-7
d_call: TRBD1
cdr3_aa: CASSLKGQGTYEQYF
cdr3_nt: TGTGCCAGCAGTTTAAAGGGACAGGGCACCTACGAGCAGTACTTC

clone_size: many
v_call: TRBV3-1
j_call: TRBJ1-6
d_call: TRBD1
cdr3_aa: CASRPGTGGSPLHF
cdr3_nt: TGTGCCAGCAGACCCGGGACAGGGGGATCACCCCTCCACTTT

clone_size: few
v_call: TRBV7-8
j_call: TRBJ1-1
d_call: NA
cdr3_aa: CASTDLLTAFF
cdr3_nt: TGTGCCAGCACAGACCTTCTGACGGCTTTCTTT

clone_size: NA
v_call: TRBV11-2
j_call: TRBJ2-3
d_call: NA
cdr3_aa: CASSPSPVPGTDTQYF
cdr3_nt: TGTGCCAGCAGCCCGTCTCCAGTGCCTGGCACAGATACGCAGTATTTT

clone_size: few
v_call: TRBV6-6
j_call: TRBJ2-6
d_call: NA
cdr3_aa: CASSWPFSGANVLTF
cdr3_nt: TGTGCCAGCAGTTGGCCTTTTTCTGGGGCCAACGTCCTGACTTTC

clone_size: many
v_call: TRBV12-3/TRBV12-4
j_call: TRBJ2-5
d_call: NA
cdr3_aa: CASSFLAETQYF
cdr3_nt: TGTGCCAGCAGTTTTCTGGCTGAGACCCAGTACTTC

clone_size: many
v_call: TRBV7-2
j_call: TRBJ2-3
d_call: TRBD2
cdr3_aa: CASSPSGSTDTQYF
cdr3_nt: TGTGCCAGCAGCCCTAGCGGGAGCACAGATACGCAGTATTTT

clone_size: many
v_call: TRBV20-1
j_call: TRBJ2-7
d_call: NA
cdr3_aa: CSATVNSYEQYF
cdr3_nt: TGCAGTGCTACAGTAAACTCCTACGAGCAGTACTTC

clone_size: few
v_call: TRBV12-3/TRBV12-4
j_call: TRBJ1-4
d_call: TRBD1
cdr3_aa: CASSITGGSEKLFF
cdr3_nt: TGTGCCAGCAGTATAACAGGGGGCAGTGAAAAACTGTTTTTT

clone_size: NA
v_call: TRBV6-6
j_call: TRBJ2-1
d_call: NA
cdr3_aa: CASNYSRVAPEQFF
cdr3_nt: TGTGCCAGCAATTACTCGAGGGTAGCACCTGAGCAGTTCTTC

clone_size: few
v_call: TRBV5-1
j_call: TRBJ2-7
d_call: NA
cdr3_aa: CASSWGVEQYF
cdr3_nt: TGCGCCAGCAGCTGGGGGGTCGAGCAGTACTTC